The sequence of this TCR beta chain was determined in a study of T cell repertoires in cytomegalovirus infection. The overall study: Indicated by public TCR beta signatures were CMV infection and matching HLA type. Broader study findings: HLA-C-restricted CMV clonotypes gave the most frequent clonotype in two of eight donors. Cumulative public TCR beta family frequency identified carriers of CMV plus the relevant HLA.

With respect to this clonotype: The antigen is not known.

The CDR3 consists of 17 residues. V lost 1 base to trimming and J lost 7 bases, with 20 bases between them. CDR1 is SGHVS and CDR2 is FQNEAQ in the germline V gene. MiXCR, run by TCRdb on the reads, gives a single entry per CDR3 protein. Among 54,000 or so distinct CDR3 sequences listed, 33% were seen once. Sample: PBMCs, sequenced either directly or after in vitro stimulation (not recorded which). The chain couples TRBV7-8 to TRBJ2-1; no reliable D call. This TCR derives from a human donor in good health (CMV status not recorded). Some clones in this sample may be carry-over from other donors' samples. The CDR3 sequence is CASSLEAASGTRNEQFF. The CDR3 coding sequence is TGTGCCAGCAGCTTAGAGGCGGCCTCCGGTACAAGAAATGAGCAGTTCTTC.